These T cell receptor beta chains were read from a single sample in a study of T cell responses to AZD1222 COVID-19 vaccine. TCRdb's copy holds only in-frame clones and misses some; the assay was immunoSEQ multiplex PCR. The sample gives some 150,000 clones, more than 70% of which show up once; about 3% is in the top ten. The input for sequencing was peripheral blood, taken on day 0 of AZD1222 vaccination. These receptors were taken from an adult in good health. Both conserved end residues are part of each CDR3. D genes are given only for firm matches. A row's size may be missing; if present it is once, few, many or a size class.

j_call d_call v_call clone_size cdr3_nt cdr3_aa
TRBJ1-2 NA TRBV6-5 NA TGTGCCAGCATTTCCGGTGAGGCGAGTGGCTACACCTTC CASISGEASGYTF
TRBJ1-6 NA TRBV19 NA TGTGCCAGTAGTATCGGGTATAATTCACCCCTCCACTTT CASSIGYNSPLHF
TRBJ2-2 NA TRBV5-5 NA TGTGCCAGCAGCACTCACAGGGTGCTTCTGACCGGGGAGCTGTTTTTT CASSTHRVLLTGELFF
TRBJ2-4 NA TRBV19 NA TGTGCCAGTAGTCAACAGGGAAACATTCAGTACTTC CASSQQGNIQYF
TRBJ1-2 NA TRBV19 few TGTGCCAGTAGTATAAGTCAGAATGGCTACACCTTC CASSISQNGYTF
TRBJ1-2 NA TRBV2 NA TGTGCCAGCGGGGATAACTATGGCTACACCTTC CASGDNYGYTF
TRBJ1-2 NA TRBV7-9 NA TGTGCCAGCAGCCCGGGACAAAACTATGGCTACACCTTC CASSPGQNYGYTF
TRBJ2-1 NA TRBV28 once TGTGCCAGCAGTTTAAAGGCGGACAATGAGCAGTTCTTC CASSLKADNEQFF
TRBJ1-5 TRBD1 TRBV18 NA TGTGCCAGCTCACCAGGCGGGACAGGGCATCAGCCCCAGCATTTT CASSPGGTGHQPQHF
TRBJ1-2 NA TRBV7-8 once TGTGCCAGCAGCCCCCAACGGGGGATTTGGGGTGGCTACACCTTC CASSPQRGIWGGYTF
TRBJ2-7 NA TRBV11-3 NA TGTGCCAGCAGCTTAGAAGTCAGACTCTACGAGCAGTACTTC CASSLEVRLYEQYF
TRBJ1-5 NA TRBV7-9 once TGTGCCAGCAGCTTAGGAACAGGGCGGGTAGAACAGCCCCAGCATTTT CASSLGTGRVEQPQHF
TRBJ2-1 TRBD2 TRBV29-1 NA TGCAGCGTGTCCGGGACTAGCGTCTACAATGAGCAGTTCTTC CSVSGTSVYNEQFF
TRBJ2-6 NA TRBV19 once TGTGCCAGTAGTATTAGTAATGGGGCCAACGTCCTGACTTTC CASSISNGANVLTF
TRBJ2-3 NA TRBV15 NA TGTGCCACCAGCAGCACTAGTCGATACACAGATACGCAGTATTTT CATSSTSRYTDTQYF
TRBJ1-2 NA TRBV14 NA TGTGCCAGCAGCCACGACAGGCCATCCAACTATGGCTACACCTTC CASSHDRPSNYGYTF
TRBJ2-1 NA TRBV4-2 NA TGTGCCAGCAGCCAAGTCAGACGGAGCTCCTACAATGAGCAGTTCTTC CASSQVRRSSYNEQFF
TRBJ1-1 NA TRBV5-6 NA TGTGCCAGCAGCTACTTAACTTCCATGAACACTGAAGCTTTCTTT CASSYLTSMNTEAFF
TRBJ2-1 NA TRBV28 NA TGTGCCAGCAGTCGGGACTTCTCCTACAATGAGCAGTTCTTC CASSRDFSYNEQFF
TRBJ1-1 NA TRBV19 NA TGTGCCAGTAGTATAAGGGCCGGGAACACTGAAGCTTTCTTT CASSIRAGNTEAFF
TRBJ2-7 NA TRBV6-5 NA TGTGCCAGCCGAGGAGGGGAGGCGGGCGAGCAGTACTTC CASRGGEAGEQYF
TRBJ2-3 NA TRBV11-2 NA TGTGCCAGCAGCTTGACTGAATTCACAGATACGCAGTATTTT CASSLTEFTDTQYF
TRBJ1-1 NA TRBV7-2 NA TGTGCCAGCAGCTTAGCCCCCGGGGTAGGCACTGAAGCTTTCTTT CASSLAPGVGTEAFF
TRBJ2-6 NA TRBV5-1 NA TGCGCCAGCCTCCCAGGGGGGGCTTCTGGGGCCAACGTCCTGACTTTC CASLPGGASGANVLTF
TRBJ2-3 NA TRBV11-1 NA TGTGCCAGCAGCTTAGCGTGGGGAACTAGCACAGATACGCAGTATTTT CASSLAWGTSTDTQYF
TRBJ1-2 TRBD1 TRBV12-3/TRBV12-4 NA TGTGCCAGCAGTTGGACAGGGGAGACTGGCTACACCTTC CASSWTGETGYTF
TRBJ2-5 NA TRBV6-1 NA TGTGCCAGCAGTGAAGTAGGGTTGGGTATGGGGACAAGATACCAAGAGACCCAGTACTTC CASSEVGLGMGTRYQETQYF
TRBJ1-5 TRBD1 TRBV10-3 NA TGTGCCATCAGTGAGATGGGGCAGGGGGCAGGCAATCAGCCCCAGCATTTT CAISEMGQGAGNQPQHF
TRBJ2-1 NA TRBV11-2 NA TGTGCCAGCAGCTTGACGGGGGGCGATAATGAGCAGTTCTTC CASSLTGGDNEQFF
TRBJ1-5 NA TRBV2 NA TGTGCCAGCACCCTGGACAGTAATCAGCCCCAGCATTTT CASTLDSNQPQHF
TRBJ2-7 TRBD2 TRBV3-1/TRBV3-2 NA TGTGCCAGCAGCCAAGTGGGGGAGGGTCTGTACTTC CASSQVGEGLYF
TRBJ1-5 NA TRBV3-1/TRBV3-2 NA TGTGCCAGCAGCCAAGATAGGGGACAGCCCCAGCATTTT CASSQDRGQPQHF
TRBJ2-1 TRBD2 TRBV7-2 NA TGTGCCAGCACGGGACTAGCGGGCCAACGAGGGGAGCAGTTCTTC CASTGLAGQRGEQFF
TRBJ1-2 NA TRBV4-2 few TGTGCCAGCAGCCAAGAGAGCGGGTGGGGCTACACCTTC CASSQESGWGYTF
TRBJ1-3 NA TRBV15 NA TGTGCCACCAGCAGTCCCACGGGCGCTGGAAACACCATATATTTT CATSSPTGAGNTIYF
TRBJ1-2 NA TRBV19 NA TGTGCCAGTAGTATAATCAACAGGGAGGACTATGGCTACACCTTC CASSIINREDYGYTF
TRBJ1-5 NA TRBV6-2/TRBV6-3 few TGTGCCAGCAGTTACGGTCAGCGCGGCAATCAGCCCCAGCATTTT CASSYGQRGNQPQHF
TRBJ2-5 TRBD1 TRBV7-2 NA TGTGCCAGCAGCTTAGCGGGTACAGGGGTAGAGACCCAGTACTTC CASSLAGTGVETQYF
TRBJ2-2 NA TRBV6-2/TRBV6-3 NA TGTGCCAGCAGTCCCGGGACTGCCGCGAACACCGGGGAGCTGTTTTTT CASSPGTAANTGELFF
TRBJ1-1 TRBD1 TRBV5-1 NA TGCGCCAGCAGCTACGGACAGGCAGGTTCTGAAGCTTTCTTT CASSYGQAGSEAFF
TRBJ2-1 NA TRBV4-1 once TGCGCCAGCAGCCGGGACTTCGATTCCTACAATGAGCAGTTCTTC CASSRDFDSYNEQFF
TRBJ2-3 NA TRBV6-6 once TGTGCCAGCAGTTCGGGACGGGAATTCACAGATACGCAGTATTTT CASSSGREFTDTQYF
TRBJ1-2 NA TRBV6-2/TRBV6-3 NA TGTGCCAGCAGTTACAACGGAGACTATGGCTACACCTTC CASSYNGDYGYTF
TRBJ2-2 TRBD2 TRBV7-2 once TGTGCCAGCAGCTCACTAGCGGGAAGTTCCACCGGGGAGCTGTTTTTT CASSSLAGSSTGELFF
TRBJ2-1 TRBD2 TRBV5-4 NA TGTGCCAGCAGCTTGATTAGCGGGGGCTACAATGAGCAGTTCTTC CASSLISGGYNEQFF
TRBJ2-5 NA TRBV19 NA TGTGCCAGTAGTATAGATCATAGGGGGGGACAAGAGACCCAGTACTTC CASSIDHRGGQETQYF
TRBJ2-7 NA TRBV6-2/TRBV6-3 NA TGTGCCAGCAGCGCTCAGGGGTCCCGCTCCTACGAGCAGTACTTC CASSAQGSRSYEQYF
TRBJ1-1 TRBD1 TRBV10-1 once TGCGCCAGCAGCCCGTACCCCTCCCGGGACAGGGTGCCGGGGAGGCGTGGAGTAAACACTGAAGCTTTCTTT CASSPYPSRDRVPGRRGVNTEAFF
TRBJ2-5 TRBD2 TRBV25-1 few TGTGCCAGCAGTGAAGGGACTAGCGGACAAGAGACCCAGTACTTC CASSEGTSGQETQYF
TRBJ1-1 NA TRBV27 NA TGTGCCAGCAGTTTAACAGGGAAGTGGACTGAAGCTTTCTTT CASSLTGKWTEAFF
TRBJ2-6 NA TRBV7-2 once TGTGCCAGCAGCTTGGAACCTTATGGGGCCAACGTCCTGACTTTC CASSLEPYGANVLTF
TRBJ1-1 TRBD1 TRBV27 NA TGTGCCAGCAGCGTCGACAGGGGGATGGTGGCTTTCTTT CASSVDRGMVAFF
TRBJ2-6 NA TRBV4-3 NA TGCACCAGCAGCCAAGATCCGCCTACTGGGGCCAACGTCCTGACTTTC CTSSQDPPTGANVLTF
TRBJ1-2 NA TRBV4-1 NA TGCGCCAGCAGCCCGGGACCCTATGGCTACACCTTC CASSPGPYGYTF
TRBJ1-1 NA TRBV6-6 NA TGTGCCAGCGGAATCTTTGGGCGGGAGGGCACTGAAGCTTTCTTT CASGIFGREGTEAFF